This T cell receptor (beta chain) stems from a study of cytotoxic CD8 clonotypes in ibrutinib-treated CLL. Clones were sequenced by immunoSEQ multiplex PCR, and TCRdb holds only the in-frame ones, with some missing. Of 160,000 or so clones listed, roughly 88% are singletons. CDR1 and CDR2 (germline): MNHNS, SASEGT. CDR3 length: 15 residues. A remark on this clone: Relative to the germline gene, one junction end is altered; a read error may explain this.

Sequencing was performed on PBMCs, taken at disease progression, from a patient treated with ibrutinib. V is TRBV6-1 and J is TRBJ2-7, with D perhaps TRBD1 (6 bases). The clonotype originates from a human donor with chronic lymphocytic leukemia. This CDR3 is CASSEQQGHSSEQYF. In DNA, the CDR3 is TGTGCCAGCAGTGAACAACAGGGCCATTCCTCCGAGCAGTACTTC.